One T cell receptor beta chain is described in this entry. Its antigen is not known. The record originates from a study of shared clonotypes between healthy human individuals. Study findings and constraints: Owing to a small donor count, the genetic and exposure-history diversity represented was limited. Clonotype sharing among donors was expected to depend on sequencing depth.

Data came from immunoSEQ multiplex PCR; TCRdb stores just in-frame clones and leaves some out. The table lists some 1.5 million clones, over 95% of them singletons, with about 1.2% in the top ten. The CDR3 extends over 20 amino acids. CDR1 SGHVS and CDR2 FNYEAQ come from the germline V gene. The trim removed 5 bases at V and 5 bases at J, leaving 26 bases unmatched. The receptor's source is a young man in good health. The chain recombines TRBV7-6 with TRBJ2-7; 8 positions agree with TRBD2. The source material was naive CD4+ T cells sorted from blood. Sample subset: CD45RA+ positively selected. CDR3 residues: CASSPSGRAGGGTYGDEQYF. The CDR3 nucleotides read TGTGCCAGCAGCCCCTCCGGGCGGGCGGGAGGAGGCACCTACGGAGACGAGCAGTACTTC.